This T cell receptor (beta chain) was recorded in a study of a mutant IDH1 vaccine in newly diagnosed glioma. Study details: Treated patients comprised about 60% males and approximately 38% females, mean age about 43 years. Before enrollment, the patients had been treated with radiotherapy alone, temozolomide alone, or both together. Most of them had received both. Findings and limits, study-wide: Apparently, pseudoprogression bore no relation to changes among the top peripheral T cell clonotypes.

Sequencing used immunoSEQ multiplex PCR; TCRdb keeps in-frame clones, though not all of them. The sample contains tens of thousands of clones, almost 85% of which appear only once. The CDR3 sequence is 13 residues long. Per the germline V gene, CDR1 is SGHDT and CDR2 is YYEEEE. Trimming removed 3 bases at V and 2 bases at J, with 9 bases between. Time point in this sample: baseline, week 1 (first vaccination visit). The treatment: pre-vaccination baseline after standard-of-care therapy. A note on this clone: Antigen unknown.

The sample consisted of PBMCs, taken from a glioma patient treated with radiotherapy, temozolomide or both. The gene calls are TRBV5-6 and TRBJ2-7; no reliable D call. The clonotype originates from a man younger than 40 with glioma. In DNA form, the CDR3 reads TGTGCCAGCAGCTCCGGACGGGCCTACGAGCAGTACTTC. Encoded protein: CASSSGRAYEQYF.